These 15 T cell receptor beta chains came from one sample sequenced in a study of blood T cell repertoires in COVID-19. The repertoire was sequenced with immunoSEQ multiplex PCR; TCRdb's copy has only in-frame clones and lacks some. The data contain some 130,000 clones, about 89% of them seen just once; the ten biggest clones take up 10% to 12%. The material sequenced was peripheral blood. These receptors all come from a woman aged 70-85 years with COVID-19, enrolled during active disease.

The J gene is TRBJ2-7, the V gene TRBV29-1; D is possibly TRBD2 (6 bases). The germline CDR1 and CDR2 sequences are SQVTM and ANQGSEA. The CDR3 has 11 amino acids. V was cut by 3 bases and J by 8 bases, with 11 bases left in between. The CDR3 sequence: CSVDNGGKQYF. The DNA of the CDR3 is TGCAGCGTTGATAATGGCGGGAAGCAGTACTTC.

This chain uses TRBV2 with TRBJ1-4, with a tentative D call TRBD1 (5 bases). Per germline, CDR1 SNHLY and CDR2 FYNNEI. The CDR3 length is 15 residues. Trimming took 1 base from V and 4 from J, leaving 10 bases between them. The CDR3 bases are TGTGCCAGCAGTGAAGTTAGACAGATTAATGAAAAACTGTTTTTT. It yields the protein CASSEVRQINEKLFF. Supplemented by reference TRBV2 and TRBJ1-4, the full variable domain reads EPEVTQTPSHQVTQMGQEVILRCVPISNHLYFYWYRQILGQKVEFLVSFYNNEISEKSEIFDDQFSVERPDGSNFTLKIRSTKLEDSAMYFCASSEVRQINEKLFFGSGTQLSVL.

The gene calls are TRBV7-2 and TRBJ2-5; TRBD1 matches at 8 bases. Germline trimming cut 3 bases from V and 5 bases from J; bases unmatched to any gene: 8. The germline CDR1 and CDR2 sequences are SGHTA and FQGNSA. This CDR3 is 15 amino acids long. The CDR3 DNA follows: TGTGCCAGCAGCTTGGGGTTCAGGGGGCAGGAGACCCAGTACTTC. It specifies CASSLGFRGQETQYF. Full variable domain (remainder filled in from reference TRBV7-2 and TRBJ2-5): GAGVSQSPSNKVTEKGKDVELRCDPISGHTALYWYRQSLGQGLEFLIYFQGNSAPDKSGLPSDRFSAERTGGSVSTLTIQRTQQEDSAVYLCASSLGFRGQETQYFGPGTRLLVL.

V and J are TRBV5-1 and TRBJ1-2; 8 bases are a match to TRBD1. V trimming: 4 bases; J trimming: 5 bases; junction bases outside the gene matches: 10. This CDR3 has 15 amino acids. Germline lookup yields CDR1 SGHRS and CDR2 YFSETQ. CDR3 DNA sequence: TGCGCCAGCAGCCCGGGCACAGGGGGGAATTATGGCTACACCTTC. Protein product: CASSPGTGGNYGYTF.

For the CDR3, the DNA is TGTGCCAGCATGCGGTCAGGGGACGAAAACACCATATATTTT. Residues: CASMRSGDENTIYF. V gene TRBV6-1 combines with J gene TRBJ1-3; D may be TRBD1 (6 bases). Germline loops: CDR1 MNHNS, CDR2 SASEGT. Trimming pared 7 bases from V and 6 bases from J, leaving 16 bases between. This CDR3 comprises 14 residues.

V is TRBV4-2 and J is TRBJ2-2, with 11 bases matching TRBD1. J lost 6 bases, V lost 6 bases, and 6 bases had no gene match. This CDR3 region has 15 residues. Germline V gives CDR1 LGHNA, CDR2 YNFKEQ. CDR3 in amino acids: CASSTGQGASGELFF. The CDR3 nucleotides read TGTGCCAGCAGTACAGGACAGGGGGCTTCCGGGGAGCTGTTTTTT.

This sequence joins TRBV19 and TRBJ2-7; TRBD1 matches at 9 bases. The germline V gene encodes CDR1 LNHDA and CDR2 SQIVND (reference sequence). This CDR3 contains 14 residues. V shed 4 bases, J shed 0 bases, and the junction held 1 base outside the gene matches. Here the CDR3 reads CASSKGQGSYEQYF. CDR3 bases: TGTGCCAGTAGTAAGGGACAGGGCTCCTACGAGCAGTACTTC.

The chain combines TRBV9 with TRBJ2-7; D is undetermined. The CDR3 length is 13 residues. CDR1 SGDLS and CDR2 YYNGEE come from the germline V gene. V was shortened by 1 base and J by 2 bases, with 7 bases between the two germline ends. CDR3 nucleotides: TGTGCCAGCAGCGTACGCCCGGCCTACGAGCAGTACTTC. Its translation: CASSVRPAYEQYF.

The chain combines TRBV11-2 with TRBJ2-5; 7 nucleotides agree with TRBD1. The ends lost 5 bases at V and 1 base at J; junction bases unmatched: 7. In germline, CDR1 is SGHAT, CDR2 FQNNGV. CDR3 length equals 15 residues. DNA for the CDR3: TGTGCCAGCAGCAGGGCCGGGGACAGCCAAGAGACCCAGTACTTC. This encodes CASSRAGDSQETQYF.

This clone has more than one count but fewer than ten. V usage is TRBV5-1 and J usage is TRBJ2-1; 9 nucleotides align to TRBD2. J was trimmed by 8 bases and V by 6 bases; bases with no gene match: 9. The CDR3 contains 14 residues. The germline V gene has CDR1 SGHRS and CDR2 YFSETQ. The CDR3 DNA follows: TGCGCCAGCATGGAGCGGGGGGTGTCGTATGAGCAGTTCTTC. Translation gives CASMERGVSYEQFF.

A few counts support this clone. This chain links TRBV7-9 with TRBJ2-3; 9 bases fit TRBD1. Losses at the gene ends were 5 bases for V and 4 bases for J; bases not matched to a gene: 7. There are 15 residues in the CDR3. The germline gives CDR1 SEHNR, CDR2 FQNEAQ (reference sequence). Here the CDR3 DNA reads TGTGCCAGCAGCCTGGGACAGGGAGACGCAGATACGCAGTATTTT. It specifies CASSLGQGDADTQYF.

The chain employs TRBV11-1 and TRBJ1-2, with a tentative D call TRBD1 (5 bases). Per the germline V gene, CDR1 is SGHAT and CDR2 is FQDESV (reference sequence). Trimming pared 5 bases from V and 4 bases from J, leaving 17 bases between. CDR3 length: 15 amino acids. The CDR3: CASSHSRDPPYGYTF. The CDR3 DNA is TGTGCCAGCAGCCACTCGCGGGACCCGCCCTATGGCTACACCTTC.

This sequence joins TRBV28 and TRBJ1-5; D is unresolved. The V end lost 8 bases, the J end lost 0 bases, and 5 bases lay between the germline ends. The germline CDR1 and CDR2 sequences are MDHEN and SYDVKM. This CDR3 region has 12 residues. The DNA for the CDR3 is TGTGCCAGCTTAATTAGCAATCAGCCCCAGCATTTT. As protein: CASLISNQPQHF.

This clone was recorded once. V usage is TRBV11-1 and J usage is TRBJ2-1; 8 positions agree with TRBD2. V trimming: 10 bases; J trimming: 9 bases; junction bases outside the gene matches: 11. This CDR3 has 13 amino acids. The germline gives CDR1 SGHAT, CDR2 FQDESV (reference sequence). The CDR3 DNA follows: TGTGCCACCCGGGCTACGGGGGGGAGTGAGCAGTTCTTC. Translated, it gives CATRATGGSEQFF.

This chain connects TRBV6-5 to TRBJ1-6, with D possibly TRBD1 on 5 matching bases. The V end lost 5 bases, the J end lost 1 base, and 9 bases lay between the germline ends. CDR3 length equals 15 residues. Germline CDR1 MNHEY, CDR2 SVGAGI. CDR3 coding DNA: TGTGCCAGCAGTCGGGGGGGTTCCTATAATTCACCCCTCCACTTT. It translates to CASSRGGSYNSPLHF.